Listed here are 15 T cell receptor beta chains from one sample, sequenced in a study of blood T cell repertoires in COVID-19. TCRdb keeps only in-frame clones here, not all; method: immunoSEQ multiplex PCR. The sample lists almost 85,000 clones, roughly 89% occurring once. Sequencing input: PBMCs or T cells enriched from blood (not recorded which). The receptors were sampled from a woman between 45 and 65 years old with acute COVID-19.

The chain has TRBV7-6 and TRBJ2-5, with TRBD1 as a possible D gene (6 bases). Germline CDR1 is SGHVS and CDR2 is FNYEAQ. This CDR3 contains 13 residues. V was shortened by 7 bases and J by 1 base, with 10 bases between the two germline ends. For the CDR3, the DNA is TGTGCCAGCACAACAGGGTTCCAAGAGACCCAGTACTTC. Translating gives CASTTGFQETQYF.

This clone has just a few counts. This chain links TRBV5-4 with TRBJ2-7, with 9 bases that match TRBD1. The ends lost 3 bases at V and 3 bases at J; junction bases unmatched: 7. The CDR3 spans 15 residues. Per the germline V gene, CDR1 is SGHNT and CDR2 is YYREEE (reference sequence). The CDR3 is CASSSGQGSHYEQYF. CDR3 coding DNA: TGTGCCAGCAGCTCCGGACAGGGGTCACACTACGAGCAGTACTTC.

The chain joins TRBV11-2 to TRBJ1-1; 9 nucleotides match TRBD1. Unmatched junction bases numbered 1, after V lost 4 bases and J lost 1 base. CDR3 length equals 14 residues. The germline V gene has CDR1 SGHAT and CDR2 FQNNGV. The CDR3 bases are TGTGCCAGCAGCTGGGGACAGGGGAACACTGAAGCTTTCTTT. It translates to CASSWGQGNTEAFF.

The rearrangement links TRBV15 to TRBJ2-2; 8 bases align to TRBD2. Germline-derived CDR1 and CDR2 are LNHNV and YYDKDF (reference sequence). The CDR3 is 18 residues long. The V segment lost 3 bases and the J segment 0 bases; nucleotides outside the gene matches: 9. CDR3 region: CATSREFTSGPNTGELFF. In DNA form, the CDR3 reads TGTGCCACCAGCAGGGAATTCACTAGCGGCCCGAACACCGGGGAGCTGTTTTTT.

This clone was counted a single time. V gene TRBV11-3 combines with J gene TRBJ2-7; 7 nucleotides match TRBD2. Germline CDR1 reads SGHNT; CDR2 reads YENEEA. The CDR3 contains 16 residues. V lost 3 bases, J lost 2 bases, and 10 bases stayed unmatched. CDR3 bases: TGTGCCAGCAGCTTGGAAATGGGGGAGGGCACCTACGAGCAGTACTTC. This encodes CASSLEMGEGTYEQYF.

The chain combines TRBV23-1 with TRBJ1-2; D is unclear. TRBV23-1 is annotated as an ORF whose role is uncertain. The V end was cut by 7 bases, the J end by 2 bases, with 8 bases between. The CDR3 sequence is 12 residues long. The CDR3 region is CASKESNYGYTF. CDR3 DNA sequence: TGCGCCAGCAAGGAGTCCAACTATGGCTACACCTTC.

CDR3 amino acids: CASSVGHLGLYNEQFF. CDR3 coding DNA: TGTGCCAGCAGCGTGGGACACCTTGGACTTTACAATGAGCAGTTCTTC. V is TRBV11-3 and J is TRBJ2-1; tentative D call: TRBD1 (6 bases). This CDR3 has 16 residues. The germline CDR1 and CDR2 sequences are SGHNT and YENEEA. Trimming shortened V by 5 bases and J by 4 bases, and 18 bases separated the two germline ends. Complete variable domain (other parts from reference TRBV11-3 and TRBJ2-1): EAGVVQSPRYKIIEKKQPVAFWCNPISGHNTLYWYLQNLGQGPELLIRYENEEAVDDSQLPKDRFSAERLKGVDSTLKIQPAELGDSAVYLCASSVGHLGLYNEQFFGPGTRLTVL.

The V gene is TRBV15, the J gene TRBJ1-6; a weak D match, TRBD1 (5 bases). This CDR3 is 13 amino acids long. V was cut by 1 base and J by 10 bases, with 8 bases left in between. The germline V gene has CDR1 LNHNV and CDR2 YYDKDF (reference sequence). The CDR3 DNA reads TGTGCCACCAGCAGAGGGCGGGGCTCACCCCTCCACTTT. Translating it yields CATSRGRGSPLHF.

This chain connects TRBV7-9 to TRBJ1-5; 8 bases are shared with TRBD1. The V gene end was trimmed by 3 bases and the J gene end by 2 bases; junction bases not matched to a gene: 6. Per germline, CDR1 SEHNR and CDR2 FQNEAQ (reference sequence). The CDR3 runs to 16 residues. CDR3 loop: CASSFSGGGGNQPQHF. CDR3 sequence (DNA): TGTGCCAGCAGCTTCTCAGGGGGCGGTGGCAATCAGCCCCAGCATTTT.

As to this clone: The junction departs from germline at one end; a sequencing error may be responsible. Other DNA sequences in this sample translate to the same CDR3. The V call is TRBV11-2, the J call TRBJ1-2, with a weak D call TRBD1 (6 bases). The length of the CDR3 is 13 residues. Germline CDR1 and CDR2: SGHAT and FQNNGV. The CDR3 coding sequence is TGTGCCAGCAGCTTCCCCCAGGGGTATGGCTACACTTTC. This sequence encodes CASSFPQGYGYTF.

This chain connects TRBV7-2 to TRBJ2-7; TRBD2 might be the D (6 bases). This CDR3 comprises 14 residues. With 1 base removed from V and 9 bases from J, the gap between germline ends came to 16 bases. CDR1 and CDR2 (germline): SGHTA, FQGNSA. The CDR3 nucleotides read TGTGCCAGCAGCTTAGGAGGCGGAACGCGGGGGCAGTACTTC. This translates into CASSLGGGTRGQYF.

The chain links TRBV19 to TRBJ2-1, with TRBD2 matching 7 bases. The V gene end was trimmed by 3 bases and the J gene end by 9 bases; junction bases not matched to a gene: 11. Germline CDR1 reads LNHDA; CDR2 reads SQIVND (reference sequence). The CDR3 is made up of 15 amino acids. The chain's CDR3 is CASSIRAGEEVEQFF. CDR3 in DNA: TGTGCCAGTAGTATTAGGGCGGGAGAGGAGGTTGAGCAGTTCTTC.

The chain joins TRBV5-1 to TRBJ1-1; D is unresolved. The V gene lost 0 bases and the J gene lost 1 base, with 7 bases spanning the gap. The CDR3 has 14 residues. In germline, CDR1 is SGHRS, CDR2 YFSETQ. The CDR3 region is CASSLAERNTEAFF. DNA for the CDR3: TGCGCCAGCAGCTTGGCGGAGCGGAACACTGAAGCTTTCTTT.

The J gene is TRBJ1-4, the V gene TRBV3-1 (or the pseudogene TRBV3-2), with 7 bases that match TRBD1. The CDR3 extends over 14 amino acids. Germline lookup yields CDR1 LGHDT and CDR2 YNNKEL (reference sequence). With V trimmed by 4 bases and J by 8 bases, 7 bases remained unmatched. CDR3 in amino acids: CASSPNTGDEKLFF. In nucleotides, the CDR3 is TGTGCCAGCAGCCCTAACACAGGGGACGAAAAACTGTTTTTT.

This sequence joins TRBV5-1 and TRBJ2-2; 10 bases align to TRBD2. CDR3 size: 16 residues. V was clipped by 2 bases and J by 4 bases; unmatched bases: 5. Germline lookup yields CDR1 SGHRS and CDR2 YFSETQ. DNA for the CDR3: TGCGCCAGCAGCTTTAAGCGGGAGGGGTTCACCGGGGAGCTGTTTTTT. As protein: CASSFKREGFTGELFF.